This T cell receptor beta chain was recorded in a study of blood T cells in healthy people across ages. Sample-barcoded 5' priming and a J-beta primer mix drove a second PCR of 7 to 11 cycles. Tagging of each cDNA molecule was performed by a template-switch adaptor with 12 random nucleotides. Using its own MiXCR run on the 5' RACE reads, TCRdb lists one record per CDR3 protein. The sample gives about 760,000 distinct CDR3 sequences, just under 25% of which show up once; 9.4% is in the top ten. The germline V gene encodes CDR1 MDHEN and CDR2 SYDVKM. This CDR3 is built from 20 residues. Between the trimmed V and J ends, which lost 3 bases and 0 bases, there was a span of 24 bases. This clonotype was seen more than once but under ten times. This sample also appeared in a second study, on T cells of mothers and their children. This second report adds: Each mother gave over 8.5 million TCR beta CDR3 reads; each child, around 3 million. Related mother and child pairs showed slightly greater overlap (not significant) than unrelated pairs did.

What was sequenced was blood. This clonotype was sampled from a boy aged 5-17 years in good health. The V call is TRBV28, the J call TRBJ1-5; D uncertain. The CDR3 loop reads CASSFSPIFRSGFSNQPQHF. The CDR3 nucleotides read TGTGCCAGCAGTTTCTCCCCCATCTTTCGGTCAGGATTTAGCAATCAGCCCCAGCATTTT.